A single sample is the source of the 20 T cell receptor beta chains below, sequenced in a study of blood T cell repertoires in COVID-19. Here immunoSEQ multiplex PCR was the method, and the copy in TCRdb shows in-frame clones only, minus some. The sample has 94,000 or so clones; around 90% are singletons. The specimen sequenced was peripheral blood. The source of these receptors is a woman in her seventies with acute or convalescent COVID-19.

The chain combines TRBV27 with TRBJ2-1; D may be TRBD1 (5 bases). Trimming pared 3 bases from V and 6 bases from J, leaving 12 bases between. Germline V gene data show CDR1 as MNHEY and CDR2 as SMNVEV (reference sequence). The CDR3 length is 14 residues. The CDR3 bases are TGTGCCAGCAGTTTTGGCGACAGACGCAATGAGCAGTTCTTC. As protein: CASSFGDRRNEQFF.

The CDR3 loop is CASSPSREAPYEQYF. The DNA for the CDR3 is TGTGCCAGCTCACCATCGCGGGAGGCCCCCTACGAGCAGTACTTC. The gene calls are TRBV18 and TRBJ2-7; TRBD2 matches 8 bases. V trimming: 2 bases; J trimming: 2 bases; junction bases outside the gene matches: 5. The CDR3 spans 15 residues. Per germline, CDR1 KGHSH and CDR2 LQKENI.

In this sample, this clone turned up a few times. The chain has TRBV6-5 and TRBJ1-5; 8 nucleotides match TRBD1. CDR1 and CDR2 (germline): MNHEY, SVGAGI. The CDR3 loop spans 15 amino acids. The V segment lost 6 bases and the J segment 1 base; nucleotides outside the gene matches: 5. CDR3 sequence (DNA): TGTGCCAGCAGCTTGACAGGGGTAAGCAATCAGCCCCAGCATTTT. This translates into CASSLTGVSNQPQHF.

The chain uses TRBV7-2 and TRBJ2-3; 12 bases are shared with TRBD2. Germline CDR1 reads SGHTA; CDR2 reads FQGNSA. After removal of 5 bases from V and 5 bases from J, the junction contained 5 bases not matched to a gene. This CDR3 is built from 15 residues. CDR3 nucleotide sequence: TGTGCCAGCAGCCTACTAGCGGGAGGTGGAGATACGCAGTATTTT. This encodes CASSLLAGGGDTQYF.

CDR3 sequence: CASSPGTGGTETQYF. The CDR3 DNA sequence: TGTGCCAGCAGCCCCGGGACAGGGGGTACGGAGACCCAGTACTTC. The chain joins TRBV5-6 to TRBJ2-5; 11 bases fit TRBD1. J lost 5 bases, V lost 4 bases, and 7 bases had no gene match. The germline gives CDR1 SGHDT, CDR2 YYEEEE. This CDR3 region has 15 residues.

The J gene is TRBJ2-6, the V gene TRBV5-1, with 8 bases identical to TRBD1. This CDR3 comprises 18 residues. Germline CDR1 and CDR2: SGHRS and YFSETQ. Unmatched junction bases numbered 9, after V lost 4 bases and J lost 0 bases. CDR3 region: CASSTGQGSVSGANVLTF. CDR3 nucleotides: TGCGCCAGCAGCACCGGACAGGGATCCGTCTCTGGGGCCAACGTCCTGACTTTC.

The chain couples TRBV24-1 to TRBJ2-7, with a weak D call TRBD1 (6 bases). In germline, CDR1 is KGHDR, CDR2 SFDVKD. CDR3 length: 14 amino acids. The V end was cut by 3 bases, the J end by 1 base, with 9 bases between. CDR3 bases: TGTGCCACCAGTGATCGGGACAAATCCTACGAGCAGTACTTC. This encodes CATSDRDKSYEQYF.

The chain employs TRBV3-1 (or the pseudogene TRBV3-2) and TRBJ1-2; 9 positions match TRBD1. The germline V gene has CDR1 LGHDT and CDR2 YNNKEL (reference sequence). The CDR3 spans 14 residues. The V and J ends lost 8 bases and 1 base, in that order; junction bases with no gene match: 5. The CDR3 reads CASRGTGSNYGYTF. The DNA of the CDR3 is TGTGCCAGCCGCGGGACAGGGAGTAACTATGGCTACACCTTC.

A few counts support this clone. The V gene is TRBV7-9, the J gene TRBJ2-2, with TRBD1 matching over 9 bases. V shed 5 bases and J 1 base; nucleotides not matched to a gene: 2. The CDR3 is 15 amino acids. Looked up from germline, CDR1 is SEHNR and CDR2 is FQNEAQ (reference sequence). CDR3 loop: CASSRQGGNTGELFF. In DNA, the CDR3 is TGTGCCAGCAGCCGACAGGGGGGGAACACCGGGGAGCTGTTTTTT.

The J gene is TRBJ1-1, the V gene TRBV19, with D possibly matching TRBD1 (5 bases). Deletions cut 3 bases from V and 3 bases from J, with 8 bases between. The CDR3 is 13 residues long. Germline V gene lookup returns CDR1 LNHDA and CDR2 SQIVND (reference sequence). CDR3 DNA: TGTGCCAGTAGTATCGGGGGGTACACTGAAGCTTTCTTT. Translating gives CASSIGGYTEAFF.

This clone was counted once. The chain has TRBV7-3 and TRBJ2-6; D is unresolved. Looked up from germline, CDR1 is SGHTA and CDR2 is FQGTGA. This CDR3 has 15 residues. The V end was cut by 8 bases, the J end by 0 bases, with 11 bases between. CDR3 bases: TGTGCCAGCGGCCTCTCAAGCTCTGGGGCCAACGTCCTGACTTTC. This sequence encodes CASGLSSSGANVLTF.

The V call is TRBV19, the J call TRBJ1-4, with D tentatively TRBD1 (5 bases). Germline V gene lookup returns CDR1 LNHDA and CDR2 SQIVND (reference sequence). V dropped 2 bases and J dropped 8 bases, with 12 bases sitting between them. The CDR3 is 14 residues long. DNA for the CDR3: TGTGCCAGTAGTATAAAGGGGCCGAGGGAAAAACTGTTTTTT. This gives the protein CASSIKGPREKLFF. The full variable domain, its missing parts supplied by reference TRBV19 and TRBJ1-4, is DGGITQSPKYLFRKEGQNVTLSCEQNLNHDAMYWYRQDPGQGLRLIYYSQIVNDFQKGDIAEGYSVSREKKESFPLTVTSAQKNPTAFYLCASSIKGPREKLFFGSGTQLSVL.

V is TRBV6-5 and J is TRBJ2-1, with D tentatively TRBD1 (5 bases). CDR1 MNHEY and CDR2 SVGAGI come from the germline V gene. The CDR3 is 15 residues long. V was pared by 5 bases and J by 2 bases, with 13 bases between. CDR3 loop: CASSPGQSPYNEQFF. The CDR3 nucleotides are TGTGCCAGCAGTCCAGGGCAGTCACCCTACAATGAGCAGTTCTTC.

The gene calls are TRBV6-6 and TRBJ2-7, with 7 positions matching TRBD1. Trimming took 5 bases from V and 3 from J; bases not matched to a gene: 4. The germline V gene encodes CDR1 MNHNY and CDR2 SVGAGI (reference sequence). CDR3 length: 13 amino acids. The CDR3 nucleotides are TGTGCCAGCAGTCCGACAGGGCTCTACGAGCAGTACTTC. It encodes CASSPTGLYEQYF.

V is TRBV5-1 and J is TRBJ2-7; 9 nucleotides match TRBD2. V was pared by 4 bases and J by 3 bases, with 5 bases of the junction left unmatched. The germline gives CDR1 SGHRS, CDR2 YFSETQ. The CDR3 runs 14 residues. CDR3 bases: TGCGCCAGCAGCGTAGCGGGGGAACTCTACGAGCAGTACTTC. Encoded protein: CASSVAGELYEQYF. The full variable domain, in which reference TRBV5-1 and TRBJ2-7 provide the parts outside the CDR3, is KAGVTQTPRYLIKTRGQQVTLSCSPISGHRSVSWYQQTPGQGLQFLFEYFSETQRNKGNFPGRFSGRQFSNSRSEMNVSTLELGDSALYLCASSVAGELYEQYFGPGTRLTVT.

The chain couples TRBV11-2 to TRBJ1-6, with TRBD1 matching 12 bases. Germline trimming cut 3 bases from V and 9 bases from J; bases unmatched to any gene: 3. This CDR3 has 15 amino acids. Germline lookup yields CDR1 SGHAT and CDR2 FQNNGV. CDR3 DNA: TGTGCCAGCAGCTTGGGGACAGGGGGCCTTTCACCCCTCCACTTT. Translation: CASSLGTGGLSPLHF.

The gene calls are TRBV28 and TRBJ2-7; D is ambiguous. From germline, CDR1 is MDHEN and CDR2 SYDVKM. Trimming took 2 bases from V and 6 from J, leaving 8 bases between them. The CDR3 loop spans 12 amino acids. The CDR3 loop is CASSLLSLEQYF. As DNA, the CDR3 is TGTGCCAGCAGTTTACTTTCTCTCGAGCAGTACTTC.

The CDR3 spells CASSTWTGLAKNIQYF. The CDR3 DNA reads as TGTGCCAGCAGTACCTGGACAGGGCTAGCCAAAAACATTCAGTACTTC. The chain has TRBV27 and TRBJ2-4, with 8 bases identical to TRBD1. V lost 5 bases to trimming and J lost 0 bases; unmatched junction nucleotides: 6. This CDR3 spans 16 amino acids. CDR1 and CDR2 from the germline V gene are MNHEY and SMNVEV (reference sequence).

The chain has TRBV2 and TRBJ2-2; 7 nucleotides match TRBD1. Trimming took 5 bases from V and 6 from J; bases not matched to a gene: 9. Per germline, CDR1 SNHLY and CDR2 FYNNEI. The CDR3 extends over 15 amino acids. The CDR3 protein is CASSPGTVTSGELFF. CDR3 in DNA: TGTGCCAGCAGTCCCGGGACAGTAACCTCCGGGGAGCTGTTTTTT.

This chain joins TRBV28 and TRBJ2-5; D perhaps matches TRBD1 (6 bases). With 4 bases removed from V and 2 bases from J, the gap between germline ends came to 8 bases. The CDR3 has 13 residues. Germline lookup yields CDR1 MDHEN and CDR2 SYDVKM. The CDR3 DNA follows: TGTGCCAGCAGTTCAACAGGGCAAGAGACCCAGTACTTC. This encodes CASSSTGQETQYF.